This record concerns one TCR beta chain sequence. The antigen remains unidentified. CD45RO-negative, CCR7-selected cells formed the naive CD8 fraction, which excluded terminally differentiated effector memory CD45RA+ cells. This entry belongs to a study of shared clonotypes between healthy human individuals. Background on the study: CD8 memory received one plate per donor, CD8 naive two, CD4 memory three and CD4 naive three.

Germline lookup yields CDR1 MNHEY and CDR2 SMNVEV (reference sequence). Trimming stripped 3 bases from V and 10 bases from J, with 21 bases between. The CDR3 covers 15 residues. General study results and limits: In contrast to clonotypes shared by all four donors, non-shared clonotypes had lower generation probabilities. In several donors, around 4.5% of naive CD4 clonotypes appeared in common.

The protocol was immunoSEQ multiplex PCR, while the TCRdb copy is restricted to in-frame clones and leaves out a portion. The table lists more than 2 million clones, around 95% of them singletons. This TCR came from a man aged 18 to 35 in good health. Some clones in this sample may be carry-over from other donors' samples. Sequencing used naive CD8+ T cells from PBMCs. The J gene is TRBJ1-2, the V gene TRBV27, with a possible D match to TRBD1 (5 bases). The CDR3: CASSFSISGGSDYTF. In DNA, the CDR3 is TGTGCCAGCAGTTTTTCCATCTCTGGGGGAAGCGACTACACCTTC.